This TCR beta chain was captured in a study of blood T cell repertoires in COVID-19. Study summary: Material from acute and convalescent COVID-19 was sourced from the United States, Italy and Spain.

Profiled with immunoSEQ multiplex PCR; TCRdb holds only in-frame clones, not every one. The data hold 330,000 or so clones, with around nine tenths observed a single time. CDR1 and CDR2 (germline): MNHEY, SVGAGI. The CDR3 extends over 15 amino acids. V shed 0 bases and J shed 4 bases, with 12 bases lying between them. The chain combines TRBV6-5 with TRBJ1-2, with TRBD1 as a possible D gene (6 bases). Material: peripheral blood. The receptor was derived from a woman between 55 and 75 years old with COVID-19, enrolled during active disease. Written as DNA, the CDR3 is TGTGCCAGCAGTTACTCCAAAGACAGGTTCTATGGCTACACCTTC. Protein sequence: CASSYSKDRFYGYTF.